The next 12 T cell receptor beta chains were all read from a single sample in a study of CD4+ T cells in melanoma. TCRdb's table, derived via immunoSEQ multiplex PCR, lists solely in-frame clones and lacks some. The sample includes about 140,000 clones, 80% to 95% seen only once; the top ten take more than 1.5%. The receptors stem from a human donor with melanoma.

The V call is TRBV7-6, the J call TRBJ2-7; D might be TRBD1 (6 bases). CDR1 SGHVS and CDR2 FNYEAQ come from the germline V gene. This CDR3 region has 15 residues. Trimming pared 5 bases from V and 4 bases from J, leaving 18 bases between. CDR3 region: CASSLQGGPRYEQYF. The CDR3 nucleotides read TGTGCCAGCAGCCTACAGGGTGGCCCACGTTACGAGCAGTACTTC.

V and J are TRBV5-1 and TRBJ1-5; unclear D gene. The CDR3 sequence is 15 residues long. V lost 4 bases and J 2 bases, leaving 13 bases between the germline ends. Germline values: CDR1 SGHRS, CDR2 YFSETQ. The CDR3 is CASSPGEGGNQPQHF. DNA of the CDR3: TGCGCCAGCAGCCCCGGGGAGGGTGGCAATCAGCCCCAGCATTTT.

The rearrangement uses TRBV4-1 and TRBJ2-2; 10 positions match TRBD2. CDR3 length equals 15 residues. Germline V CDR1 and CDR2: MGHRA, YSYEKL. V gave up 11 bases and J gave up 3 bases; unmatched junction bases: 9. The CDR3 bases are TGCGCCTCTCGTCCAGCGGGGGGGCACACCGGGGAGCTGTTTTTT. This gives the protein CASRPAGGHTGELFF.

The chain combines TRBV5-4 with TRBJ2-3; tentatively, D is TRBD1 or TRBD2 (5 bases each). In germline, CDR1 is SGHNT, CDR2 YYREEE (reference sequence). This CDR3 has 15 amino acids. V was pared by 3 bases and J by 1 base, with 12 bases between. DNA for the CDR3: TGTGCCAGCAGCTCTCCGGGACGCCGCACAGATACGCAGTATTTT. Protein product: CASSSPGRRTDTQYF.

The CDR3 sequence: CASSRLTGVNEQFF. In DNA form, the CDR3 reads TGTGCCAGCAGCCGTCTGACAGGCGTCAATGAGCAGTTCTTC. The gene calls are TRBV5-8 and TRBJ2-1; D is possibly TRBD1 (6 bases). CDR3 length: 14 residues. Germline V gene lookup returns CDR1 SGHTS and CDR2 YDEGEE. V dropped 4 bases and J dropped 6 bases, with 14 bases sitting between them.

The chain joins TRBV7-2 to TRBJ2-7; 8 nucleotides match TRBD2. Trimming cost V 0 bases and J 6 bases; bases outside gene matches: 13. Germline assignment: CDR1 SGHTA and CDR2 FQGNSA. The CDR3 is 17 residues long. The CDR3 sequence is CASSLALLGRGVFEQYF. DNA of the CDR3: TGTGCCAGCAGCTTAGCGCTCCTGGGGCGGGGGGTATTCGAGCAGTACTTC.

The rearrangement joins TRBV7-2 to TRBJ2-5; possible D gene TRBD1, 6 bases. The ends were cut back, 2 bases at V and 2 bases at J, with 9 bases in the middle. In germline, CDR1 is SGHTA, CDR2 FQGNSA. The CDR3 length is 14 residues. CDR3 amino acids: CASSLMRGQETQYF. DNA for the CDR3: TGTGCCAGCAGCTTAATGAGGGGGCAAGAGACCCAGTACTTC.

This rearrangement joins TRBV19 to TRBJ1-3; D is ambiguous. V was trimmed by 1 base and J by 0 bases, leaving 10 bases between them. CDR3 length: 16 amino acids. CDR1 is LNHDA, CDR2 SQIVND, per germline (reference sequence). The CDR3 region has the DNA TGTGCCAGTAGTATAGCGGCGGCTCTCTCTGGAAACACCATATATTTT. This sequence encodes CASSIAAALSGNTIYF.

The chain has TRBV5-1 and TRBJ2-3; tentative D call: TRBD2 (7 bases). From germline, CDR1 is SGHRS and CDR2 YFSETQ. Trimming took off 4 bases at V and 1 base at J, with 13 bases between the two ends. This CDR3 has 15 residues. This CDR3 is CASSAVGGGTDTQYF. The CDR3 DNA reads as TGCGCCAGCAGCGCGGTAGGGGGGGGCACAGATACGCAGTATTTT.

The gene calls are TRBV6-6 and TRBJ2-7; D could derive from TRBD1 or TRBD2 (5 bases each). The CDR3 is made up of 15 amino acids. In germline, CDR1 is MNHNY, CDR2 SVGAGI (reference sequence). The V gene lost 5 bases and the J gene lost 6 bases, with 20 bases spanning the gap. CDR3 DNA sequence: TGTGCCAGCAGTGTCTCCGGGGCAGGCTTCTCCGAGCAGTACTTC. Protein product: CASSVSGAGFSEQYF.

V usage is TRBV7-3 and J usage is TRBJ2-1, with D perhaps TRBD1 or TRBD2 (5 bases each). The V and J ends lost 2 bases and 7 bases respectively, with 15 bases between them. This CDR3 contains 15 residues. CDR1 SGHTA and CDR2 FQGTGA come from the germline V gene. CDR3 DNA sequence: TGTGCCAGCAGCTTACAGGGACCGGTCGGGAATGAGCAGTTCTTC. Amino acid sequence: CASSLQGPVGNEQFF.

The chain links TRBV20-1 to TRBJ1-2; no clear D. Trimming shortened V by 6 bases and J by 6 bases, and 8 bases separated the two germline ends. CDR1 is DFQATT and CDR2 is SNEGSKA in the germline V gene (reference sequence). The CDR3 totals 10 residues. The CDR3 spells CSAQRDGYTF. CDR3 coding DNA: TGCAGTGCCCAGCGAGATGGCTACACCTTC.